This T cell receptor beta chain was profiled in a study of OX40 agonist ivuxolimab in advanced cancers. About the study as a whole: Ivuxolimab was a fully human IgG2 agonistic monoclonal antibody targeting the costimulatory receptor OX40 (CD134). Intravenous ivuxolimab was administered to patients every 2 weeks at six dose levels: 0.01, 0.1, 0.3, 1.5, 3 and 10 mg/kg. Of the roughly 53 patients in dose escalation, some 19 had hepatocellular carcinoma, some 15 had melanoma, 9 had renal cell carcinoma and 9 had head and neck cancer. In the dose-escalation cohort, more than 75% of patients were male, and the mean age was around 60 years, with a range of about 23 to 90. Patients were allowed to have had prior anti-PD-1, anti-PD-L1 or anti-CTLA-4 therapy, and more than 30% of the dose-escalation patients had previously received checkpoint inhibitors. Partial responses were achieved by three dose-escalation patients, of whom one had hepatocellular carcinoma and two had cutaneous melanoma. The point of sequencing TCRbeta in the periphery was to test whether ivuxolimab changed TCR sequence diversity and drove clonal T-cell expansion. The paper covers the monotherapy dose-escalation part of the phase I ivuxolimab trial, which included N of about 50 patients. What the work shows at the level of the full study, not this receptor alone: In partial responders in the 0.1-3.0 mg/kg groups, normalized peripheral clonal expansion was found to be among the lowest, especially among CD8+ T cells. Clonal expansion of both CD4+ and CD8+ blood T cells was observed from baseline to week 6 at doses 0.1 to 3.0 mg/kg. After ivuxolimab, CD8+ T cells had more expanded clones than CD4+ T cells on average. The antigen specificity of the peripheral T cells that underwent clonal expansion was not determined. Low levels of normalized T-cell clonal expansion were also seen in some patients who did not respond.

Patients with a history of autoimmune disease or receiving systemic immunosuppression were excluded from the trial. Peripheral blood for TCR sequencing was collected from all dose cohorts at baseline, on cycle 4 day 1, and on cycle 7 day 1. The samples were taken from a phase I, first-in-human, multicenter, open-label dose-escalation trial of ivuxolimab. Adults with locally advanced or metastatic melanoma, renal cell carcinoma, hepatocellular carcinoma or head and neck squamous cell carcinoma were enrolled in the trial. Before TCR sequencing, CD4+ and CD8+ T cells were separately sorted from peripheral blood. For this clone: It lacks a known antigen. Nothing much larger sits one base from this clone, and base qualities are not available.

Taken from cysteine to phenylalanine, the CDR3 has 13 residues. The kept DNA is CDR3 alone, 39 bases in frame from the first base. Trimming costs V 7 bases and J 6 bases, and their ends lie 13 bases apart. Looking up the germline V gene (reference sequence) yields CDR1 LNHDA and CDR2 SQIVND. Genomic DNA was extracted from sorted cells for sequencing of the TCRbeta CDR3 region. The immunoSEQ Assay was used to sequence the TCRbeta CDR3 regions. TCRdb stores this immuneACCESS table with in-frame sequences only. Part of the clones is absent; in the studies checked, under half of the shortfall reflects unresolved V genes, and no reason is known for the rest. Recorded for this sample are tens of thousands of clones; approximately 90% of them occurred a single time. The ten biggest clones cover 0.47% of the sample.

Rearrangement joined TRBV19 to TRBJ1-5; TRBD1 is possibly the D segment (6 matching bases). Sequences were derived from CD4+ or CD8+ T cells sorted from blood, sampled in a trial of the OX40 agonist ivuxolimab. The TCR sequence derives from an adult with an advanced solid tumor such as melanoma, head and neck, liver or kidney cancer. The DNA reads as follows: TGTGCCAGTACGGGGACACAGAGTCAGCCCCAGCATTTT. Translated, this is CASTGTQSQPQHF.